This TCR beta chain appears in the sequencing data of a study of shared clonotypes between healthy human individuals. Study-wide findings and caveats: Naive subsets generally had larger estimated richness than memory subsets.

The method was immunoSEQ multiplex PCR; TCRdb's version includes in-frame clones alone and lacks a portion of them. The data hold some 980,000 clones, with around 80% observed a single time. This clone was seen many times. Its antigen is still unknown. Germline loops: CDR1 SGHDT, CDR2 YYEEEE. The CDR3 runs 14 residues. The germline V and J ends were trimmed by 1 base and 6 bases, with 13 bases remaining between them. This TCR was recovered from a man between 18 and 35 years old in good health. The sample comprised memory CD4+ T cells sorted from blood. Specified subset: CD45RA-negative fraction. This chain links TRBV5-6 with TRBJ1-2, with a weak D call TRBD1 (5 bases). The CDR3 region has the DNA TGTGCCAGCAGCTTGCAGGGAGGCGCTGATGGCTACACCTTC. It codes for CASSLQGGADGYTF.